One T cell receptor (beta chain) is described in this entry. What it binds is unknown. One entry per CDR3 protein results from TCRdb running MiXCR on the reads. The sample has 450,000 to 600,000 distinct CDR3 sequences; around 30% are singletons. This entry comes from a study of T cell repertoires in cytomegalovirus infection. As for the study in general: CMV epitopes that were recently identified and HLA-C-restricted were used alongside well-studied HLA-B-restricted ones. Overall study findings and caveats: Using cumulative public TCR beta family frequency, the authors identified those who carried CMV together with the relevant HLA. HLA-C-restricted CMV-specific TCR beta clonotypes prevailed in the ex vivo response.

The germline V and J ends were trimmed by 7 bases and 0 bases, with 7 bases remaining between them. In germline, CDR1 is LNHDA, CDR2 SQIVND (reference sequence). CDR3 length: 13 residues. The origin of this receptor is a human donor in good health (CMV status not recorded). Some clones in this sample may be carry-over from other donors' samples. This sequence joins TRBV19 and TRBJ1-3, with D uncertain. The source was cultured PBMCs, collected from culture after CMV antigen stimulation. In nucleotides, the CDR3 is TGTGCCAGTAACACAGTCTCTGGAAACACCATATATTTT. Amino acids: CASNTVSGNTIYF.